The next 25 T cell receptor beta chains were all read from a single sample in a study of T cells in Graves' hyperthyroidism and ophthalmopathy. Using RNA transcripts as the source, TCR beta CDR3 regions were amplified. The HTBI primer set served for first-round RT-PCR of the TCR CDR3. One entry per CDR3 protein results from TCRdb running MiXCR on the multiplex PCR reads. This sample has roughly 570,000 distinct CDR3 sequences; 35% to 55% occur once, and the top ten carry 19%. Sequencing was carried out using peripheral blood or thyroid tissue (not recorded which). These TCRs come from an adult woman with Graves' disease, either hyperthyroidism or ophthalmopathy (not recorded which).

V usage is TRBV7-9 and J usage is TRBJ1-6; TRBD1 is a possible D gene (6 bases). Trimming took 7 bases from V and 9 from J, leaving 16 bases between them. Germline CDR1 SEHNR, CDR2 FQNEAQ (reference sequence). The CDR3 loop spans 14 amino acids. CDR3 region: CASILQKGGSPLHF. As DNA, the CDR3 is TGTGCCAGCATCCTCCAGAAGGGGGGTTCACCCCTCCACTTT.

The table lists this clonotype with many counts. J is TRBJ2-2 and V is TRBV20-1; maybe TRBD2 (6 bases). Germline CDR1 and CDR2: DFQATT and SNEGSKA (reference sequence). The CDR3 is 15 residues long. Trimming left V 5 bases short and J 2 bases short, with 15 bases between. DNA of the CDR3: TGCAGTGCTTATAGCGGAGAAGTAAACACCGGGGAGCTGTTTTTT. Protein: CSAYSGEVNTGELFF.

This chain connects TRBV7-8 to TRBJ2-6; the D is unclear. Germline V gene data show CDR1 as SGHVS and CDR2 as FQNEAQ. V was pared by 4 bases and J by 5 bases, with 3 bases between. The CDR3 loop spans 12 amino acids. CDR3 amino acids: CASSYRANVLTF. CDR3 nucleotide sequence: TGTGCCAGCAGCTACCGGGCCAACGTCCTGACTTTC.

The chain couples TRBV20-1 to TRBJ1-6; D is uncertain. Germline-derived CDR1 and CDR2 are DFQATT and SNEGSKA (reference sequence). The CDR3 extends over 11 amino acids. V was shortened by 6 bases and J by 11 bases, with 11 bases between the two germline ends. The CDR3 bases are TGCAGTGCCCCCCTAGGAGCACCCCTCCACTTT. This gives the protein CSAPLGAPLHF.

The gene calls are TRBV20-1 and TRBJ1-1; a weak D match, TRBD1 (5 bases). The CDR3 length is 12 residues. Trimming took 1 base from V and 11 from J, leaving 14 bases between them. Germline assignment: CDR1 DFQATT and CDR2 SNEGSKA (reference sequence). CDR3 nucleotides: TGCAGTGCTAGAGCGGGGGGAGGTCGGGCTTTCTTT. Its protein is CSARAGGGRAFF.

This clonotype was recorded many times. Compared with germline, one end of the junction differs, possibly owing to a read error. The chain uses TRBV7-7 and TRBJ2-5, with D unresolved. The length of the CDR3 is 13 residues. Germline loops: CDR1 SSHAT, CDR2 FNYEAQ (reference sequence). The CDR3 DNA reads TGTGCTAGCAGCTTAGTCCGGGCGCGGACCCAGTACTTC. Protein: CASSLVRARTQYF.

The CDR3 here is CASRVDEAFF. For the CDR3, the DNA is TGTGCCAGCAGGGTGGATGAAGCTTTCTTT. The genes are TRBV7-9 and TRBJ1-1; no definite D call. The length of the CDR3 is 10 residues. Germline V CDR1 and CDR2: SEHNR, FQNEAQ (reference sequence). The ends were cut back, 6 bases at V and 7 bases at J, with 6 bases in the middle. The entire variable domain, with the rest obtained from reference TRBV7-9 and TRBJ1-1, is as follows: DTGVSQNPRHKITKRGQNVTFRCDPISEHNRLYWYRQTLGQGPEFLTYFQNEAQLEKSRLLSDRFSAERPKGSFSTLEIQRTEQGDSAMYLCASRVDEAFFGQGTRLTVV.

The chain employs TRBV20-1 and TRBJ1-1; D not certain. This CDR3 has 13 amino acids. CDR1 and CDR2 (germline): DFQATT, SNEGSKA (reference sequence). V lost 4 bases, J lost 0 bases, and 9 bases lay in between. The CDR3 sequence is CSAIGRLNTEAFF. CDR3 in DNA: TGCAGTGCTATAGGACGGTTGAACACTGAAGCTTTCTTT.

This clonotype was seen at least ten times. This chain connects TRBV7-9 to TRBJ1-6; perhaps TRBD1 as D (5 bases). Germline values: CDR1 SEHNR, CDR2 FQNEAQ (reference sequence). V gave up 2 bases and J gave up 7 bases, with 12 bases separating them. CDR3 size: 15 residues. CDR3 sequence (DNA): TGTGCCAGCAGCTTACAAACGGGGGACAATTCACCCCTCCACTTT. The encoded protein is CASSLQTGDNSPLHF.

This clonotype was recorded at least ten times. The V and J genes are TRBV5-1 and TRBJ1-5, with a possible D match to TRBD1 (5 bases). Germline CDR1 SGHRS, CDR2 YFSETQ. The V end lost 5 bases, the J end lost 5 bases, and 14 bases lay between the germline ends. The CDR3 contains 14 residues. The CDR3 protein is CASSPHGGHQPQHF. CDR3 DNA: TGCGCCAGCAGTCCCCATGGGGGTCATCAGCCCCAGCATTTT.

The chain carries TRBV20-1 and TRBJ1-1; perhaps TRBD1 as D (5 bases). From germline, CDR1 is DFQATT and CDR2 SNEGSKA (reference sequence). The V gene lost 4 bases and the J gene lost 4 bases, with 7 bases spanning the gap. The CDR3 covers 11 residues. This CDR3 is CSAMGGTEAFF. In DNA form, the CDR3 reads TGCAGTGCTATGGGGGGCACTGAAGCTTTCTTT.

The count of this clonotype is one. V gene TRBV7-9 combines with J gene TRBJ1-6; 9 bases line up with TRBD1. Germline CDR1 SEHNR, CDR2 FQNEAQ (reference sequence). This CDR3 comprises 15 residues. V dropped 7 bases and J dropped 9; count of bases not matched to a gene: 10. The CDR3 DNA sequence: TGTGCCAGCACACTTAAAACAGGGGGCGTTTCACCCCTCCACTTT. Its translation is CASTLKTGGVSPLHF.

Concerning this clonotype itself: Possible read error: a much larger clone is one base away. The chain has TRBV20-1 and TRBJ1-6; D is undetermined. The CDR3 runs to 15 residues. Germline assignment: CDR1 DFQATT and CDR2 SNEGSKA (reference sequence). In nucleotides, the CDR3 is TGCAGTGCTAGAGCACCGGTCACCTATAATTCATCCCTCCACTTT. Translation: CSARAPVTYNSSLHF.

CDR3 loop: CASSAGGNRYEQYF. CDR3 nucleotide sequence: TGTGCCAGCAGTGCGGGAGGCAACCGCTACGAGCAGTACTTC. The V and J genes are TRBV25-1 and TRBJ2-7, with TRBD2 matching 7 bases. This CDR3 has 14 amino acids. The trim removed 4 bases at V and 3 bases at J, leaving 6 bases unmatched. Per the germline V gene, CDR1 is MGHDK and CDR2 is SYGVNS.

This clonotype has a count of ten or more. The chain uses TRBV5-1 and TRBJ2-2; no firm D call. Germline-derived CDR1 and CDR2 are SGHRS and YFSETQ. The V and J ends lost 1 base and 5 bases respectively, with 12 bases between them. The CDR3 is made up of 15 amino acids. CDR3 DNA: TGCGCCAGCAGCTTGTCGGCAGTCGGAACCGGGGAGCTGTTTTTT. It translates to CASSLSAVGTGELFF.

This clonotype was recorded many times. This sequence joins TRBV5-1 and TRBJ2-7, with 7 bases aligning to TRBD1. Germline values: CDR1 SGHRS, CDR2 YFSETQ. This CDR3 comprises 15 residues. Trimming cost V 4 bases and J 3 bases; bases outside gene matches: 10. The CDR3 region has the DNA TGCGCCAGCAGCCTAACTGGACAGGAGCTCTACGAGCAGTACTTC. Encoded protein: CASSLTGQELYEQYF.

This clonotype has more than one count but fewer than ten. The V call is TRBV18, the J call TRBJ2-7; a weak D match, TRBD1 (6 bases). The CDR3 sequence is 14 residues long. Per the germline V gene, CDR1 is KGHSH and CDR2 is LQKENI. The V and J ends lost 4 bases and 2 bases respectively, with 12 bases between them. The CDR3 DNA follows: TGTGCCAGCTCACGGGGTCAGGGGACCTACGAGCAGTACTTC. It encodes CASSRGQGTYEQYF.

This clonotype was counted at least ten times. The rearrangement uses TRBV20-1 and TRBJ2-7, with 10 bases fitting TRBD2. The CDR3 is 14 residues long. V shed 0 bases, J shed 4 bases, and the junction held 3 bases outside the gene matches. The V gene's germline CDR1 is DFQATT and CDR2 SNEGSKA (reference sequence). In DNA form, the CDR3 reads TGCAGTGCTAGAGATGGGACTAGCGAATACGAGCAGTACTTC. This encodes CSARDGTSEYEQYF.

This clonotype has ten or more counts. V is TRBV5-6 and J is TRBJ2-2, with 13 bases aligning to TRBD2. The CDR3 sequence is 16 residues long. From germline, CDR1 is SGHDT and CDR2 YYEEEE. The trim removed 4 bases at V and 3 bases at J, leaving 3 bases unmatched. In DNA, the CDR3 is TGTGCCAGCAGCCGCGGACTAGCGGGAGACACCGGGGAGCTGTTTTTT. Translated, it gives CASSRGLAGDTGELFF.

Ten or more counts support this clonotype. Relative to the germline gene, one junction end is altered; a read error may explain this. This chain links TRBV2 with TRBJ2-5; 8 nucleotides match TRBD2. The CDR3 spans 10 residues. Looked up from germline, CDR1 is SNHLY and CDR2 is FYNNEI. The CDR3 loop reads CASRGLVTDF. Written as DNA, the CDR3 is TGTGCCAGCAGGGGACTAGTAACGGACTTC.

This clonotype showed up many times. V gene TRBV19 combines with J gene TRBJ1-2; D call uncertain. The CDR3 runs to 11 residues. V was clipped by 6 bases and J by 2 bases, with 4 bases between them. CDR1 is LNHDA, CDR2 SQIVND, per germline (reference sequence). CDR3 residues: CASRRNYGYTF. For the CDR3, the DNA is TGTGCCAGTAGGCGGAACTATGGCTACACCTTC.

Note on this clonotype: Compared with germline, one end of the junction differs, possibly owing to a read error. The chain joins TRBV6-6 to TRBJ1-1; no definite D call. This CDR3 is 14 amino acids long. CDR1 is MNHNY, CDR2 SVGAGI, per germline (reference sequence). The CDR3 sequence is CASSLRVPNTETFF. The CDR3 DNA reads TGTGCCAGCAGCCTCCGGGTCCCGAACACTGAAACTTTCTTT.

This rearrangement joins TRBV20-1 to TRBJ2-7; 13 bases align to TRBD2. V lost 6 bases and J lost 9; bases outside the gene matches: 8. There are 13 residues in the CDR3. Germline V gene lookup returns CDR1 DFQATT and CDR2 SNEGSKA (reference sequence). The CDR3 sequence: CSALGTSGEGQYF. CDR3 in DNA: TGCAGTGCCCTGGGGACTAGCGGGGAGGGGCAGTACTTC.

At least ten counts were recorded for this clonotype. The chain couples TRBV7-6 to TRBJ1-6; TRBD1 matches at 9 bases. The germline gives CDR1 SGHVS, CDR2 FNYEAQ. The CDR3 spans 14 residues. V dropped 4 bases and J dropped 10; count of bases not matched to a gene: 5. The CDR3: CASSSGQGTSPLHF. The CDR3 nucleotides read TGTGCCAGCAGCTCGGGACAGGGAACCTCACCCCTCCACTTT.

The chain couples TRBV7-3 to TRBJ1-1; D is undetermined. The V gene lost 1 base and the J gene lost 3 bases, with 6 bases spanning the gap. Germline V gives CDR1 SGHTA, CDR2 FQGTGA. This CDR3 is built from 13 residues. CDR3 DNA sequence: TGTGCCAGCAGCTTAAGCCGATACACTGAAGCTTTCTTT. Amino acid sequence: CASSLSRYTEAFF.